This is a list of T cell receptor beta chains from one sample in a study of OX40 agonist ivuxolimab in advanced cancers. Clones were sequenced by immunoSEQ multiplex PCR, and TCRdb holds only the in-frame ones, with some missing. The sample lists tens of thousands of clones, 65% to 90% occurring once. The specimen was CD4+ or CD8+ T cells sorted from blood, collected in a trial of the OX40 agonist ivuxolimab. All receptors come from an adult with an advanced solid tumor such as melanoma, head and neck, liver or kidney cancer. Both conserved end residues are part of each CDR3. A D gene is named only where the DNA matches it firmly.

>TRBJ2-4|.|TRBV18
CASSPLDRNIQYF
>TRBJ2-3|TRBD2|TRBV19
CATQRPGGSADTQYF
>TRBJ2-1|.|TRBV11-3
CASSSGAGLYNEQFF
>TRBJ2-3|TRBD2|TRBV2
CASKREGPGDTQYF
>TRBJ1-3|.|TRBV19
CASSIVHSSGNTIYF
>TRBJ1-5|TRBD1|TRBV6-1
CASSGTGNQPQHF
>TRBJ2-1|.|TRBV7-3
CASSSRSYNEQFF
>TRBJ2-2|.|TRBV9
CASSETPAGTGELFF
>TRBJ1-1|.|TRBV27
CASSLLKGPRAFF
>TRBJ1-1|.|TRBV5-1
CASRHKEGTEAFF
>TRBJ1-1|.|TRBV2
CASHLRGEAFF
>TRBJ2-1|.|TRBV4-1
CASSQVNGARNLNEQFF
>TRBJ2-3|TRBD1|TRBV4-2
CASSQEGGTGGTDTQYF
>TRBJ2-3|TRBD2|TRBV11-3
CASSLGGSMTDTQYF
>TRBJ1-1|.|TRBV2
CASSGQANTEAFF
>TRBJ1-5|TRBD1|TRBV5-1
CASSPTTGDNQPQHF
>TRBJ2-7|TRBD1|TRBV11-2
CASSHPGTGGAGQYF
>TRBJ1-1|.|TRBV6-5
CASWGGTEAFF
>TRBJ2-3|TRBD2|TRBV7-9
CASTVAGGGTDTQYF
>TRBJ2-3|.|TRBV5-3
CASSFSGTDTQYF
>TRBJ1-3|TRBD1|TRBV5-1
CASSSTGEHTIYF
>TRBJ1-3|TRBD1|TRBV29-1
CSVHQGDTIYF
>TRBJ2-2|.|TRBV6-1
CASSFRLNTGELFF
>TRBJ2-1|TRBD2|TRBV27
CASSYFPQSKGLTNNEQFF
>TRBJ1-1|.|TRBV23-1
CASWPRCTEAFF
>TRBJ2-5|.|TRBV5-4
CASSFDSLGGQETQYF
>TRBJ2-5|TRBD2|TRBV27
CASSYLAGGQVETQYF
>TRBJ2-2|TRBD2|TRBV15
CATSRTTSGVLTGELFF
>TRBJ1-1|.|TRBV19
CASISHTEAFF
>TRBJ1-2|.|TRBV6-5
CASAGVAYGYTF
>TRBJ1-2|.|TRBV2
CASKANIGAGRYSYTF
>TRBJ2-3|.|TRBV5-1
CASSWQLPSTDTQYF
>TRBJ1-3|.|TRBV4-2
CASSQDRAATSGNTIYF
>TRBJ2-2|TRBD2|TRBV27
CASSSYRGTSRNTGGLFF
>TRBJ1-1|.|TRBV20-1
CSARDIGAFF
>TRBJ1-1|TRBD1|TRBV7-6
CASSLGQGLNTEAFF
>TRBJ2-2|.|TRBV4-1
CASSQGRGRAPGELFF
>TRBJ2-5|.|TRBV5-1
CASSLVGIETQYF
>TRBJ2-5|.|TRBV7-6
CASSFIYLGSQYF
>TRBJ2-3|.|TRBV7-9
CASTSPPWGFSTDTQYF
>TRBJ1-2|.|TRBV18
CASSPPSVSLGYTF
>TRBJ2-3|.|TRBV4-2
CASSQVSGGGWTDTQYF
>TRBJ1-5|.|TRBV5-4
CASSLRKQPQHF
>TRBJ1-2|.|TRBV5-1
CASSLVQGYGYTF
>TRBJ1-3|.|TRBV11-2
CASSQERSGNTIYF